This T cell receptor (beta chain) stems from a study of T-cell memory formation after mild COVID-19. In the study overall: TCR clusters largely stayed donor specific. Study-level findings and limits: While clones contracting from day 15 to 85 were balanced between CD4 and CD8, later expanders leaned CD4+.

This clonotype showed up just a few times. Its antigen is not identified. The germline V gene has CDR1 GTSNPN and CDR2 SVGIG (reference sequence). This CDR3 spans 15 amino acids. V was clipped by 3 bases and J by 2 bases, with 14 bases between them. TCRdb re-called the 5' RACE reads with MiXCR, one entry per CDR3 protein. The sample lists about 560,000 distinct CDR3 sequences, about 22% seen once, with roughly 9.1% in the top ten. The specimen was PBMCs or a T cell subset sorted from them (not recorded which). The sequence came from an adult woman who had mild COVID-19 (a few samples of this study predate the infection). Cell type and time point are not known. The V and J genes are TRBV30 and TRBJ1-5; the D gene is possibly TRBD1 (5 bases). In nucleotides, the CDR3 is TGTGCCTGGAGAGAGCAGGGATTGGGCAATCAGCCCCAGCATTTT. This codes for CAWREQGLGNQPQHF.